What follows are 7 T cell receptor beta chains derived from one specimen sequenced in a study of CD8 T cells in Susac syndrome. Random hexamers served to reverse transcribe roughly 0.5 to 1 ug RNA. TCRdb reprocessed the immunoSEQ multiplex PCR reads via MiXCR and lists one record per CDR3 protein. Here the sample spans fewer than 300,000 distinct CDR3 sequences, 70% to 90% being singletons. Sequencing was done on a sample of CD8+ T cells from PBMCs. These receptors were obtained from a human donor with multiple sclerosis.

This clonotype has only a few counts. The gene calls are TRBV7-2 and TRBJ2-7; maybe TRBD1 (5 bases). The CDR3 consists of 13 residues. Trimming shortened V by 3 bases and J by 5 bases, and 11 bases separated the two germline ends. Germline V gene sequence: CDR1 SGHTA, CDR2 FQGNSA. The CDR3 reads CASSLSRADEQYF. CDR3 in DNA: TGTGCCAGCAGCTTGAGCAGGGCCGACGAGCAGTACTTC. Supplemented by reference TRBV7-2 and TRBJ2-7, the full variable domain reads GAGVSQSPSNKVTEKGKDVELRCDPISGHTALYWYRQSLGQGLEFLIYFQGNSAPDKSGLPSDRFSAERTGGSVSTLTIQRTQQEDSAVYLCASSLSRADEQYFGPGTRLTVT.

The chain links TRBV9 to TRBJ2-7, with 8 bases lining up with TRBD1. The J segment lost 1 base and the V segment lost 3 bases, leaving 12 bases of the junction unmatched. The germline V gene encodes CDR1 SGDLS and CDR2 YYNGEE. CDR3 length equals 17 residues. CDR3 sequence: CASSEDKLQGVSYEQYF. In nucleotides, the CDR3 is TGTGCCAGCAGCGAAGATAAACTACAGGGGGTTTCCTACGAGCAGTACTTC. Based on the CDR3 plus reference TRBV9 and TRBJ2-7, the full variable domain is DSGVTQTPKHLITATGQRVTLRCSPRSGDLSVYWYQQSLDQGLQFLIQYYNGEERAKGNILERFSAQQFPDLHSELNLSSLELGDSALYFCASSEDKLQGVSYEQYFGPGTRLTVT.

This clonotype has at least ten counts. The rearrangement joins TRBV5-4 to TRBJ2-1; D is uncertain. CDR1 and CDR2 (germline): SGHNT, YYREEE (reference sequence). The CDR3 is 12 amino acids. The V gene lost 0 bases and the J gene lost 7 bases, with 5 bases spanning the gap. CDR3 bases: TGTGCCAGCAGCTTGGGGAGAAATGAGCAGTTCTTC. Amino acid sequence: CASSLGRNEQFF. Combining the CDR3 with reference TRBV5-4 and TRBJ2-1 gives the whole variable domain ETGVTQSPTHLIKTRGQQVTLRCSSQSGHNTVSWYQQALGQGPQFIFQYYREEENGRGNFPPRFSGLQFPNYSSELNVNALELDDSALYLCASSLGRNEQFFGPGTRLTVL.

The V and J genes are TRBV9 and TRBJ2-7, with 11 bases lining up with TRBD1. V shed 5 bases, J shed 4 bases, and the junction held 5 bases outside the gene matches. The CDR3 has 14 amino acids. Germline loops: CDR1 SGDLS, CDR2 YYNGEE. CDR3 sequence: CASSVGQGAYEQYF. CDR3 bases: TGTGCCAGCAGTGTTGGACAGGGGGCTTACGAGCAGTACTTC.

This clonotype was observed once. The chain employs TRBV28 and TRBJ2-7; 9 nucleotides align to TRBD2. Unmatched junction bases numbered 13, after V lost 7 bases and J lost 6 bases. The CDR3 length is 15 residues. Germline loops: CDR1 MDHEN, CDR2 SYDVKM. In nucleotides, the CDR3 is TGTGCCAGCACTACCTATGCGGGAGGGCCCCTCGAGCAGTACTTC. Its translation is CASTTYAGGPLEQYF. Supplemented by reference TRBV28 and TRBJ2-7, the full variable domain reads DVKVTQSSRYLVKRTGEKVFLECVQDMDHENMFWYRQDPGLGLRLIYFSYDVKMKEKGDIPEGYSVSREKKERFSLILESASTNQTSMYLCASTTYAGGPLEQYFGPGTRLTVT.

The chain uses TRBV19 and TRBJ2-1, with TRBD1 identical over 8 bases. Germline trimming cut 5 bases from V and 8 bases from J; bases unmatched to any gene: 5. The CDR3 has 13 amino acids. The germline CDR1 and CDR2 sequences are LNHDA and SQIVND (reference sequence). The CDR3, as DNA: TGTGCCAGTAGTGACCCAGGGGGCTATGAGCAGTTCTTC. Translating gives CASSDPGGYEQFF.

This chain uses TRBV5-4 with TRBJ2-1; no clear D gene. V lost 5 bases to trimming and J lost 4 bases, with 13 bases between them. The CDR3 consists of 14 residues. CDR1 and CDR2 (germline): SGHNT, YYREEE (reference sequence). The CDR3 DNA sequence: TGTGCCAGCAGGGGTTGGGGTCCTTACAATGAGCAGTTCTTC. Translated: CASRGWGPYNEQFF.